This T cell receptor beta chain emerged from a study of radiation and T cells in renal cell carcinoma (dated by TCRdb to the early 2020s). With respect to the entire study: In total, some 50 samples, comprising 26 tumors and some 27 peripheral blood samples, were subjected to TCR beta sequencing. Across all 53 samples, 3,800,000 or so unique CDR3 nucleotide sequences encoding about 2.4 million unique CDR3 amino acid sequences were identified. Study-wide findings and limitations: Because only small tumor regions of roughly 1 g were available, intratumoral heterogeneity was not captured. The single-armed trial design could not address effects of radiation dose or scheduling on the TCR repertoire. Higher TCR clonality was observed in irradiated tumors than in controls, with an average of about 50% of the repertoire accounted for by the top 100 clonotypes, compared with 43% in nephrectomy-only tumors. A greater number of dominant CDR3 motifs was detected in irradiated tumors than in control tumors, and a larger share of the repertoire was occupied by these motifs in irradiated tumors than in control tumors.

As regards this clone: There is no known antigen for this receptor. No base quality information exists; no much larger clone differs at one position.

The immunoSEQ kit was used, according to the manufacturer's recommendations, to generate TCR beta libraries from genomic DNA. To prepare libraries, a first multiplex PCR with proprietary primers was run, followed by a second PCR that added unique barcodes, and a bead cleanup was done after each round. A kit-provided positive control reaction and a negative control reaction were included in every sample batch. The final libraries were assessed on an Agilent 4200 TapeStation D1000 ScreenTape, pooled by volume, and quantified by qPCR. Sequencing ran on an Illumina NextSeq500 with a MidOutput 150-cycle cartridge, using 156 Read1 and 15 Index1 cycles with kit custom primers. The pooled library was loaded at 1.0 pM with roughly 19% PhiX control spiked in. From the authors' description of their analysis: The vendor-processed data were analyzed in R, and a clonotype was defined as all T cells that share the same CDR3 nucleotide sequence. In the clone abundance analyses, frequencies were normalized to the 10,000 most abundant clones in each sample. Before analysis, public T cell clones were removed, and these numbered fewer than six per sample on average. ImmunoMap was used for dominant motif analysis with the PAM10 matrix, a gap penalty of 30, and a homology threshold of 0.3, and any motif reaching a cumulative frequency of at least 0.01 was considered dominant. In TCRdb, the immuneACCESS table is reduced to in-frame sequences with V and J assigned. These tables do not hold every clone; where another copy was compared, an unresolved V gene accounts for under half, and the others remain unexplained. The DNA gave D and trimming, while V, J and clone size come from that table. This sample comprises roughly 9,800 clones, around 56% of them detected only once. Nearly 10% of the sample rests with the top ten.

Reading the label with the study, this specimen's time point is: tumor resected at nephrectomy. Explained via the paper, the treatment or condition label denotes: treatment-naive control, cytoreductive nephrectomy. The control tumors were taken from treatment-naive renal cell carcinoma patients who had cytoreductive nephrectomy with no earlier radiation. Every patient's renal cell carcinoma showed clear cell pathology. The control tumors sequenced for TCR were resected between the early 2010s and the mid-2010s from approximately ten males and several females whose median age was approximately 59 years (range about 40 to 85). Tumor processing involved mechanical dissociation, digestion with collagenase/hyaluronidase at 37 degrees C, handling in gentleMACS C tubes, and storage in liquid nitrogen. The QIAamp DNA Blood Mini Kit (Qiagen) was used to prepare genomic DNA for TCR sequencing. The analyses included only samples that passed all quality control checks.

Trimmed from V: 7 bases; trimmed from J: 10 bases; junction bases lacking a gene match: 19. The CDR3 runs 17 residues from the cysteine to the phenylalanine. The kept DNA is CDR3 alone, 51 bases in frame from the first base. Sequences SQVTM (CDR1) and ANQGSEA (CDR2) are obtained from the germline V gene. The material sequenced was tumor tissue, taken from a patient whose treatment was nephrectomy without radiotherapy. The TCR sequence derives from a man aged 35 to 55 with renal cell carcinoma. Recombination joined TRBV29-1 with TRBJ2-3, with 14 central nucleotides matching TRBD2. The DNA sequence reads TGCAGCGCCTACAAGAACCCCGGGACTAGCGGGAGTTCTTCGCAGTATTTT. This encodes CSAYKNPGTSGSSSQYF.